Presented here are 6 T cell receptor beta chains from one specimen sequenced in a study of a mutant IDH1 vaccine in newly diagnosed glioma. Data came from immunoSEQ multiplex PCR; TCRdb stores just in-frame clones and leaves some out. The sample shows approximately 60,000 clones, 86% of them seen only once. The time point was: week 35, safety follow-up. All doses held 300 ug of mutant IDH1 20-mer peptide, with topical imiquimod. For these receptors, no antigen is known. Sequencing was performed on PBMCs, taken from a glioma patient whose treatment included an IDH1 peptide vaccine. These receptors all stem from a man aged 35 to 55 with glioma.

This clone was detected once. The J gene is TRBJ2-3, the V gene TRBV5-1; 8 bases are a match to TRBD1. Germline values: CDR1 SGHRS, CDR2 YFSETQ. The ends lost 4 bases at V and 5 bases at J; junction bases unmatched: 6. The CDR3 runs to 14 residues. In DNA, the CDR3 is TGCGCCAGCAGCATTGACAGGGGTAAAGATACGCAGTATTTT. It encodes CASSIDRGKDTQYF.

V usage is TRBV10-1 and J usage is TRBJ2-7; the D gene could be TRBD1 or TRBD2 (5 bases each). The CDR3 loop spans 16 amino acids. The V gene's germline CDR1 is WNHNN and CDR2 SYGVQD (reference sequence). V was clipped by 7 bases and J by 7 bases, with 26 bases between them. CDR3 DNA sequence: TGCGCCAGCACCAACACAACTACCTACCCGGGGCGGGAGCAGTACTTC. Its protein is CASTNTTTYPGREQYF.

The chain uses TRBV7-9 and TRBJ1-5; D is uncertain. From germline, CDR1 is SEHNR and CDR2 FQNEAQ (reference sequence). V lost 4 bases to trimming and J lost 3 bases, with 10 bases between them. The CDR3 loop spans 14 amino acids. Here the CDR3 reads CASSSTGYNQPQHF. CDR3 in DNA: TGTGCCAGCAGCTCCACGGGGTACAATCAGCCCCAGCATTTT.

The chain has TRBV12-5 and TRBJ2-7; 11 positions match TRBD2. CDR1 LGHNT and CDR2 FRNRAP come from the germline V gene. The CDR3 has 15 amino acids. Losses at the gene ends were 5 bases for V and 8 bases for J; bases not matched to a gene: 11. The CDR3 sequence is CASGTSTSGTGKQYF. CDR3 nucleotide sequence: TGTGCTAGTGGTACCTCGACTAGCGGGACGGGGAAGCAGTACTTC.

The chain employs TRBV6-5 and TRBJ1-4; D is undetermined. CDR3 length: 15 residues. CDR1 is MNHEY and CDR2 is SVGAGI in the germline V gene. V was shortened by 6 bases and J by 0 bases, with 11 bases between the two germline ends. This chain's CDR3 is CASRRDSTTNEKLFF. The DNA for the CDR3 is TGTGCCAGCAGACGAGACTCTACAACTAATGAAAAACTGTTTTTT.

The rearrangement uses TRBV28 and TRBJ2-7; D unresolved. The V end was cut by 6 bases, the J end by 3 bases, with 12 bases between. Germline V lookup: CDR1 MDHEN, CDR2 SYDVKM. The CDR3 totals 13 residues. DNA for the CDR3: TGTGCCAGCAGGCCCGGGCCCCGCTACGAGCAGTACTTC. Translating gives CASRPGPRYEQYF.